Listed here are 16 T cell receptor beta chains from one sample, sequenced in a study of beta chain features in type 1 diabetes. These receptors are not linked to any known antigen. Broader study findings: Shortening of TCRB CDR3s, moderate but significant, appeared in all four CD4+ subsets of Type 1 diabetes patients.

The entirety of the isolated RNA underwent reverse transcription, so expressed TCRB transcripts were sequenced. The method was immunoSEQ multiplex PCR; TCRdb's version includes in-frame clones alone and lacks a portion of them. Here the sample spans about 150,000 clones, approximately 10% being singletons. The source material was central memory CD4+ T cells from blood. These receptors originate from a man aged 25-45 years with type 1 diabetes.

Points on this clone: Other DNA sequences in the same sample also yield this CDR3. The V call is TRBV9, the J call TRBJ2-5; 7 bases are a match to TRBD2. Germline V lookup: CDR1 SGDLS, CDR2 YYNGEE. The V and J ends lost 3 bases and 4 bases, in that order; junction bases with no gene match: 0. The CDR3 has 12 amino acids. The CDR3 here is CASSAGGETQYF. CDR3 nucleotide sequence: TGTGCCAGCAGCGCGGGGGGAGAGACCCAGTACTTC. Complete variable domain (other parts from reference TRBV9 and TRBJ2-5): DSGVTQTPKHLITATGQRVTLRCSPRSGDLSVYWYQQSLDQGLQFLIQYYNGEERAKGNILERFSAQQFPDLHSELNLSSLELGDSALYFCASSAGGETQYFGPGTRLLVL.

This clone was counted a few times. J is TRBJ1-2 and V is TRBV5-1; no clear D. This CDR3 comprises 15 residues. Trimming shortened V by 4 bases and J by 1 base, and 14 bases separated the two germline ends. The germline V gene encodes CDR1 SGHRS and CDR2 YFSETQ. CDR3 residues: CASSLVAPGNYGYTF. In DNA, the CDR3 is TGCGCCAGCAGCCTCGTGGCCCCGGGTAACTATGGCTACACCTTC.

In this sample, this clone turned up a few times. CDR3 nucleotides: TGTGCCAGCAGCTTATGGGCCGCTCTTAACTATGGCTACACCTTC. This codes for CASSLWAALNYGYTF. The chain is built from TRBV7-2 and TRBJ1-2, with no clear D. Germline-derived CDR1 and CDR2 are SGHTA and FQGNSA. The CDR3 is 15 amino acids. Trimming removed 2 bases from V and 1 base from J, with 11 bases in between.

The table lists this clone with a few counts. The CDR3 coding sequence is TGTGCCAGCAGCACCTCGCGGGGTACCCAAGAGACCCAGTACTTC. It codes for CASSTSRGTQETQYF. The chain combines TRBV25-1 with TRBJ2-5; maybe TRBD2 (6 bases). The CDR3 contains 15 residues. The germline CDR1 and CDR2 sequences are MGHDK and SYGVNS. Between the trimmed V and J ends, which lost 6 bases and 1 base, there was a span of 15 bases.

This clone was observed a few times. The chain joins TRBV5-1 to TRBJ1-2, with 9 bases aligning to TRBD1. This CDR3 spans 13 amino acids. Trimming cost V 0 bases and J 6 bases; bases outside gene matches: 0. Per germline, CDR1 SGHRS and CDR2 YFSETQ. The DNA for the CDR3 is TGCGCCAGCAGCTTGGGGACAGGGGATGGCTACACCTTC. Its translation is CASSLGTGDGYTF.

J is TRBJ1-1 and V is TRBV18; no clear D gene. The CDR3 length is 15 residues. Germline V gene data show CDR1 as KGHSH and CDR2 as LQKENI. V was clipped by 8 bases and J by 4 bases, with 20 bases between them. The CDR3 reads CASTDSDASGTEAFF. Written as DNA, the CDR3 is TGTGCCAGCACGGATTCGGATGCTTCGGGCACTGAAGCTTTCTTT.

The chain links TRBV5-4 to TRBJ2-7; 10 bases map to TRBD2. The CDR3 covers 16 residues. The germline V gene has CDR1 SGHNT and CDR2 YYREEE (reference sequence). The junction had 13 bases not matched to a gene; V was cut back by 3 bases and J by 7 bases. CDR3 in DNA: TGTGCCAGCAGCTCGAAAACAGCGGGAGGGCCGGGAGAGCAGTACTTC. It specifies CASSSKTAGGPGEQYF. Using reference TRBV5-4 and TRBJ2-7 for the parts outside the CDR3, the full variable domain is ETGVTQSPTHLIKTRGQQVTLRCSSQSGHNTVSWYQQALGQGPQFIFQYYREEENGRGNFPPRFSGLQFPNYSSELNVNALELDDSALYLCASSSKTAGGPGEQYFGPGTRLTVT.

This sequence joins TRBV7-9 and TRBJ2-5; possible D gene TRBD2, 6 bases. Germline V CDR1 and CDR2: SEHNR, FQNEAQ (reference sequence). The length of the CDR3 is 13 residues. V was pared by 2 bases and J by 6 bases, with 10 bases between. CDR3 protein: CASSLPGTQTQYF. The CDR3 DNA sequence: TGTGCCAGCAGCTTACCAGGGACTCAGACCCAGTACTTC.

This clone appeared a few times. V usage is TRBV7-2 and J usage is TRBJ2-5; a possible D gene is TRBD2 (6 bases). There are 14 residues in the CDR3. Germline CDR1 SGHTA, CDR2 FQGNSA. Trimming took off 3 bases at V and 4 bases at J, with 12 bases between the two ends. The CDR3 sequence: CASSFGTARETQYF. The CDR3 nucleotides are TGTGCCAGCAGCTTCGGGACTGCCCGAGAGACCCAGTACTTC. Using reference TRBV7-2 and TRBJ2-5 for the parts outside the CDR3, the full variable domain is GAGVSQSPSNKVTEKGKDVELRCDPISGHTALYWYRQSLGQGLEFLIYFQGNSAPDKSGLPSDRFSAERTGGSVSTLTIQRTQQEDSAVYLCASSFGTARETQYFGPGTRLLVL.

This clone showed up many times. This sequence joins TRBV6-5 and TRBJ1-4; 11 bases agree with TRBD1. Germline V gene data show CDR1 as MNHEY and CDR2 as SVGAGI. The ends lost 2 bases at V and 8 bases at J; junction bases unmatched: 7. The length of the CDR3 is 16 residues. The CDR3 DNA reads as TGTGCCAGCAGTTACGGGGACAGGGGGAACGGCGAAAAACTGTTTTTT. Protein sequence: CASSYGDRGNGEKLFF.

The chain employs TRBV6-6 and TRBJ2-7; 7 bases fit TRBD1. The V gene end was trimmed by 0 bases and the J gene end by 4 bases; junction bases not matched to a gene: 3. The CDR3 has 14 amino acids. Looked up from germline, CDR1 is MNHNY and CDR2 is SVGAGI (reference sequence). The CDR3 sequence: CASSYSDRSYEQYF. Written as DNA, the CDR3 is TGTGCCAGCAGTTACTCGGACAGGTCGTACGAGCAGTACTTC.

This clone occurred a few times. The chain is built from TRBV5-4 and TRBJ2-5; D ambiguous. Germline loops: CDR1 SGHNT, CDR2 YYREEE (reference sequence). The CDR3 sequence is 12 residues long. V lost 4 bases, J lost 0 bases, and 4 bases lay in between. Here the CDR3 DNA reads TGTGCCAGCAGCCCTCACCAAGAGACCCAGTACTTC. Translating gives CASSPHQETQYF.

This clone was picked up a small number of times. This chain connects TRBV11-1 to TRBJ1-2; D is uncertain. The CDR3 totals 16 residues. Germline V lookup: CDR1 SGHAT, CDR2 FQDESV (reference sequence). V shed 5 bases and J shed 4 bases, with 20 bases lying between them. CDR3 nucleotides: TGTGCCAGCAGCCGTTCGGGAATGGACCAAGTCTATGGCTACACCTTC. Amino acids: CASSRSGMDQVYGYTF.

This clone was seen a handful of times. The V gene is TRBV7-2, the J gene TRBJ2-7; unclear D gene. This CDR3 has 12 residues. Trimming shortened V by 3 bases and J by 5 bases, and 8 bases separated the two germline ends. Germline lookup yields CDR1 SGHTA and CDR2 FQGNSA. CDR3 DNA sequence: TGTGCCAGCAGCTTTTTTGAGGACGAGCAGTACTTC. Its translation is CASSFFEDEQYF.

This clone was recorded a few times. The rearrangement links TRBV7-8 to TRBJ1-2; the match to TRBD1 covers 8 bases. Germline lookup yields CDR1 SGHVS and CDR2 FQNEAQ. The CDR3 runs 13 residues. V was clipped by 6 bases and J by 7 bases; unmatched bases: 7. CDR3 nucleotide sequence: TGTGCCAGCAGAGCGACAGGGGTCGGTGGCTACACCTTC. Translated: CASRATGVGGYTF.

The CDR3 DNA reads TGTGCCAGTAGTATAGATCCAGGGAACACAGATACGCAGTATTTT. Residues: CASSIDPGNTDTQYF. The chain has TRBV19 and TRBJ2-3, with D perhaps TRBD1 (5 bases). Germline V gene sequence: CDR1 LNHDA, CDR2 SQIVND (reference sequence). The V gene lost 0 bases and the J gene lost 2 bases, with 9 bases spanning the gap. CDR3 length equals 15 residues.